This T cell receptor beta chain derives from a study of response to subunit inactivated influenza vaccine. Study observations and caveats: Each seasonal influenza vaccination, the authors suggested, recruits few new T cells.

TCRdb re-called the RT-PCR reads through MiXCR, storing one row per CDR3 protein. The sample contains about 300,000 distinct CDR3 sequences, roughly 22% of which appear only once. This clonotype turned up a few times. The antigen is undetermined. The sequencing here drew on PBMCs from blood, taken around 22 months after vaccination. The clonotype comes from a man between 50 and 75 years old who received an inactivated influenza vaccine.

This chain's CDR3 is CASSYRDRGETQYF. The CDR3 nucleotides read TGTGCCAGCAGTTACCGGGACAGGGGAGAGACCCAGTACTTC. The chain couples TRBV7-9 to TRBJ2-5; 10 positions match TRBD1. The V gene end was trimmed by 6 bases and the J gene end by 4 bases; junction bases not matched to a gene: 5. Per germline, CDR1 SEHNR and CDR2 FQNEAQ (reference sequence). This CDR3 is built from 14 residues. Based on the CDR3 plus reference TRBV7-9 and TRBJ2-5, the full variable domain is DTGVSQNPRHKITKRGQNVTFRCDPISEHNRLYWYRQTLGQGPEFLTYFQNEAQLEKSRLLSDRFSAERPKGSFSTLEIQRTEQGDSAMYLCASSYRDRGETQYFGPGTRLLVL.